These T cell receptor beta chains were read from a single sample in a study of metastatic and nonmetastatic thyroid tumors. Using MiXCR, TCRdb re-called clones from the PCR reads. The sample lists 21,000 or so clones, 20% to 25% occurring once. Sequences were obtained from tumor tissue. These receptors originate from a female donor with papillary thyroid cancer or a benign thyroid nodule (not recorded which). Some clones in this sample may be carry-over from other donors' samples. Both conserved end residues are part of each CDR3.

CDR3aa | v_gene | len | j_gene
CASSQLDRGVSGYTF | TRBV4-3 | 15 | TRBJ1-2
CSASGSAGPQGDEQFF | TRBV20-1 | 16 | TRBJ2-1
CASSQRENTEAFF | TRBV6-2/TRBV6-3 | 13 | TRBJ1-1
CASSLARGSNYEQYF | TRBV5-5 | 15 | TRBJ2-7
CASSPGTGSLNSPLHF | TRBV6-1 | 16 | TRBJ1-6
CASRTLPTASYEQYF | TRBV6-2/TRBV6-3 | 15 | TRBJ2-7
CSVVLPRGLAYEQYF | TRBV29-1 | 15 | TRBJ2-7
CASSRRDREYQPQHF | TRBV6-1 | 15 | TRBJ1-5
CASSFRDRTNEKLFF | TRBV28 | 15 | TRBJ1-4
CASSHPQGIPTGEQFF | TRBV3-1 | 16 | TRBJ2-1
CASSPRQGPSYEQYF | TRBV28 | 15 | TRBJ2-7
CASRDRGFTDTQYF | TRBV2 | 14 | TRBJ2-3
CAWSPDGRNTEAFF | TRBV30 | 14 | TRBJ1-1
CASSLLGNEQFF | TRBV27 | 12 | TRBJ2-1
CASSLSLPSGTEQFF | TRBV11-2 | 15 | TRBJ2-1
CASSREGGHLYGYTF | TRBV19 | 15 | TRBJ1-2
CASSGTGWETEAFF | TRBV9 | 14 | TRBJ1-1
CASSSEPQGSGNTIYF | TRBV9 | 16 | TRBJ1-3
CASSSRDREGTEAFF | TRBV7-6 | 15 | TRBJ1-1
CASSPPEGLASPLHF | TRBV3-1 | 15 | TRBJ1-6
CATRPSGGETQYF | TRBV24-1 | 13 | TRBJ2-5
CASSMFAGELFF | TRBV7-2 | 12 | TRBJ2-2
CASSLGTLGTEETQYF | TRBV11-3 | 16 | TRBJ2-5
CASSSRFSDTEAFF | TRBV11-2 | 14 | TRBJ1-1
CASSYSESYEQYF | TRBV6-6 | 13 | TRBJ2-7
CASSYYPSGTQYF | TRBV9 | 13 | TRBJ2-3
CASSLMYQETQYF | TRBV11-2 | 13 | TRBJ2-5
CASSLWGGPYEQYF | TRBV27 | 14 | TRBJ2-7
CASNPLRVVANEKLFF | TRBV6-2/TRBV6-3 | 16 | TRBJ1-4
CASRETGTVVFSLPEKLFF | TRBV6-1 | 19 | TRBJ1-4
CASSPSTGFGETQYF | TRBV10-1 | 15 | TRBJ2-5
CASLMKRQSSYNEQFF | TRBV6-1 | 16 | TRBJ2-1
CSARDLTVSNYGYTF | TRBV20-1 | 15 | TRBJ1-2
CASTRGGLRHTEAFF | TRBV2 | 15 | TRBJ1-1
CSAGRIDTF | TRBV20-1 | 9 | TRBJ1-2
CSAPRLREEEQFF | TRBV20-1 | 13 | TRBJ2-1
CASSQGTGGTEAFF | TRBV5-1 | 14 | TRBJ1-1
CASSYGGAGGWNEQFF | TRBV6-2/TRBV6-3 | 16 | TRBJ2-1
CASSRDRDYEQYF | TRBV6-2/TRBV6-3 | 13 | TRBJ2-7
CASSIDRDREETQYF | TRBV19 | 15 | TRBJ2-5
CASSLQAGANEQYF | TRBV7-2 | 14 | TRBJ2-7
CASSYPSGSYSEQFF | TRBV5-4 | 15 | TRBJ2-1
CASSEGRAFQGYTF | TRBV6-1 | 14 | TRBJ1-2
CASSIGTSGMRAGYEQYF | TRBV5-1 | 18 | TRBJ2-7
CASSLQGGGGNEKLFF | TRBV7-2 | 16 | TRBJ1-4
CASSLIPPQYEQYF | TRBV28 | 14 | TRBJ2-7
CASSGTANEKLFF | TRBV18 | 13 | TRBJ1-4
CASSLTGYYEQYF | TRBV5-8 | 13 | TRBJ2-7
CASSEALQGRYGYTF | TRBV6-1 | 15 | TRBJ1-2
CASRRQLANYGYTF | TRBV6-1 | 14 | TRBJ1-2
CASSLAGEKLFF | TRBV11-2 | 12 | TRBJ1-4
CASSFGAGETQYF | TRBV7-3 | 13 | TRBJ2-5
CASSEGRAGELFF | TRBV28 | 13 | TRBJ2-2
CASSSGTSGNNEQFF | TRBV9 | 15 | TRBJ2-1